By its share, the clone carrying this TCR beta chain is medium-sized. Its specificity is not known. This sample stems from a study of immune heterogeneity within non-small cell lung tumors. Across the whole study: Squamous cell carcinomas accounted for 4 of the tumors, non-squamous carcinomas for 10, and 1 was not otherwise specified. Study results and caveats: Identical dominant CDR3 beta clonotypes showed recurrence across tumor sites within a patient, and site-unique high-frequency clones were also present. Each patient largely had their own distinct set of high-frequency T-cell receptor beta clonotypes.

V was cut by 3 bases and J by 3 bases, with 6 bases left in between. Looked up from germline, CDR1 is MDHEN and CDR2 is SYDVKM. The CDR3 contains 12 residues. Each sample used approximately 590 ng of genomic DNA from bulk tumor tissue. Surgical sampling yielded several biopsies per primary tumor (spaced far apart). Undergoing curative surgery were patients whose non-small cell lung cancer was untreated and newly diagnosed. Each donor was a newly diagnosed non-small cell lung cancer patient undergoing surgery with curative intent. Multiplex PCR with 32 V and 13 J primers amplified TCR beta CDR3. TCRdb ran MiXCR on the multiplex PCR reads and lists one entry per CDR3 protein. The sample has 2,000 to 3,000 distinct CDR3 sequences; roughly 25% are singletons.

The receptor was isolated from a man aged 55 to 70 with non-small cell lung cancer. The sample was lung tumor tissue. V is TRBV28 and J is TRBJ2-7; D unresolved. CDR3 coding DNA: TGTGCCAGCAGTTTCGAAAGCTACGAGCAGTACTTC. Amino acid sequence: CASSFESYEQYF.